These 22 T cell receptor beta chains originate from one sample sequenced in a study of cytomegalovirus exposure and HLA in healthy donors. The PCR made use of 60 Vbeta and 13 Jbeta primers. Libraries were prepared by immunoSEQ multiplex PCR; TCRdb keeps only in-frame clonotypes and omits some of them. This sample has about 170,000 clones, with around 80% found just once. What was sequenced was PBMCs. The receptors here all came from a woman aged 45-65 years in good health and CMV-seropositive.

As DNA, the CDR3 is TGTGCCAGCTCACCCTCCACGGGGGCTAATGAAAAACTGTTTTTT. Translated: CASSPSTGANEKLFF. The chain is built from TRBV18 and TRBJ1-4, with D perhaps TRBD1 (5 bases). The ends were cut back, 3 bases at V and 3 bases at J, with 11 bases in the middle. The CDR3 has 15 amino acids. Per germline, CDR1 KGHSH and CDR2 LQKENI.

This clone came up once. Other DNA sequences in this specimen translate into the identical CDR3. The chain employs TRBV5-1 and TRBJ2-3, with D tentatively TRBD2 (6 bases). Trimming removed 0 bases from V and 4 bases from J, with 15 bases in between. Germline lookup yields CDR1 SGHRS and CDR2 YFSETQ. The CDR3 runs 16 residues. As DNA, the CDR3 is TGCGCCAGCAGCTTGGGACTAGTTGGAGAGGCAGATACGCAGTATTTT. Protein product: CASSLGLVGEADTQYF.

This clone was recorded a few times. This chain uses TRBV6-1 with TRBJ1-3, with a tentative D call TRBD1 (5 bases). CDR1 MNHNS and CDR2 SASEGT come from the germline V gene. V lost 6 bases to trimming and J lost 4 bases, with 16 bases between them. The CDR3 has 15 residues. CDR3 loop: CASRLRPGLGNTIYF. CDR3 sequence (DNA): TGTGCCAGCAGACTCCGTCCGGGACTCGGAAACACCATATATTTT.

The chain links TRBV30 to TRBJ1-6, with 10 bases lining up with TRBD1. The CDR3 covers 13 residues. Trimming at V came to 1 base and at J to 14 bases, leaving 5 bases not matched to a gene. Germline V gene sequence: CDR1 GTSNPN, CDR2 SVGIG (reference sequence). CDR3 DNA sequence: TGTGCCTGGAGTGCAGGACAGGGGGAGTCCCTCCACTTT. This encodes CAWSAGQGESLHF. The full variable domain, with the rest looked up from reference TRBV30 and TRBJ1-6, is SQTIHQWPATLVQPVGSPLSLECTVEGTSNPNLYWYRQAAGRGLQLLFYSVGIGQISSEVPQNLSASRPQDRQFILSSKKLLLSDSGFYLCAWSAGQGESLHFGNGTRLTVT.

The CDR3 DNA sequence: TGTGCCAGCAGCACCCCGGACGGGAATAGCAATCAGCCCCAGCATTTT. Residues: CASSTPDGNSNQPQHF. The chain uses TRBV21-1 and TRBJ1-5. TRBV21-1 counts as a pseudogene. The CDR3 has 16 residues.

The gene calls are TRBV6-4 and TRBJ2-3, with TRBD2 matching 8 bases. J was trimmed by 0 bases and V by 5 bases; bases with no gene match: 4. Germline V gene lookup returns CDR1 MRHNA and CDR2 SNTAGT. This CDR3 has 15 amino acids. CDR3 region: CASSRSGGSTDTQYF. The CDR3 DNA reads as TGTGCCAGCAGTAGGAGCGGGGGTAGCACAGATACGCAGTATTTT.

The CDR3 region is CAIGLAGANVLTF. In nucleotides, the CDR3 is TGTGCCATCGGACTCGCTGGGGCCAACGTCCTGACTTTC. The chain employs TRBV10-3 and TRBJ2-6, with D perhaps matching TRBD2 (5 bases). The CDR3 has 13 amino acids. V was clipped by 8 bases and J by 2 bases, with 7 bases between them. From germline, CDR1 is ENHRY and CDR2 SYGVKD.

The rearrangement links TRBV10-3 to TRBJ2-3; D gene uncertain. V lost 2 bases and J 5 bases, leaving 11 bases between the germline ends. This CDR3 has 14 residues. Germline V gene sequence: CDR1 ENHRY, CDR2 SYGVKD. The CDR3 loop reads CAISEAQAIDTQYF. CDR3 sequence (DNA): TGTGCCATCAGTGAGGCCCAAGCTATAGATACGCAGTATTTT.

V gene TRBV5-3 combines with J gene TRBJ2-3, with 13 bases that match TRBD2. TRBV5-3 is an ORF, with its function uncertain. This CDR3 comprises 17 residues. Trimming at V came to 5 bases and at J to 4 bases, leaving 10 bases not matched to a gene. CDR3 region: CARRPRSLAGGPDTQYF. The CDR3 DNA follows: TGTGCCAGAAGGCCTAGATCACTAGCGGGGGGGCCAGATACGCAGTATTTT.

The V gene is TRBV7-2, the J gene TRBJ1-2, with 9 bases aligning to TRBD1. Trimming at V came to 0 bases and at J to 7 bases, leaving 3 bases not matched to a gene. In germline, CDR1 is SGHTA, CDR2 FQGNSA. The CDR3 spans 14 residues. In DNA form, the CDR3 reads TGTGCCAGCAGCTTAGCCGGGACAGGGAGTGGCTACACCTTC. Translation: CASSLAGTGSGYTF.

This clone was counted a few times. Other DNA sequences from this sample encode an identical CDR3 as well. The CDR3 DNA follows: TGTGCCAGCAGCTTAGCCCTAGCGGGGTTAGAGACCCAGTACTTC. Encoded protein: CASSLALAGLETQYF. The chain links TRBV7-9 to TRBJ2-5; 9 positions match TRBD2. Looked up from germline, CDR1 is SEHNR and CDR2 is FQNEAQ (reference sequence). After removal of 0 bases from V and 4 bases from J, the junction contained 3 bases not matched to a gene. The CDR3 consists of 15 residues.

The chain carries TRBV6-6 and TRBJ1-5; D is possibly TRBD1 (5 bases). Looked up from germline, CDR1 is MNHNY and CDR2 is SVGAGI (reference sequence). The CDR3 is made up of 16 amino acids. Between the trimmed V and J ends, which lost 0 bases and 5 bases, there was a span of 14 bases. Here the CDR3 reads CASSYSSGSSYQPQHF. The CDR3 DNA reads TGTGCCAGCAGTTACTCTTCAGGGTCGTCTTATCAGCCCCAGCATTTT.

The chain has TRBV4-3 and TRBJ2-7; 7 bases align to TRBD1. This CDR3 region has 16 residues. CDR1 is LGHNA, CDR2 YSLEER, per germline. The V gene end was trimmed by 4 bases and the J gene end by 1 base; junction bases not matched to a gene: 10. CDR3 region: CASSLSTGVRSYEQYF. CDR3 nucleotide sequence: TGCGCCAGCAGCCTTTCAACAGGGGTGAGGTCCTACGAGCAGTACTTC.

In this sample, this clone turned up a few times. The rearrangement links TRBV7-3 to TRBJ2-5; unclear D gene. CDR3 length: 14 amino acids. Germline CDR1 and CDR2: SGHTA and FQGTGA. Trimming pared 5 bases from V and 6 bases from J, leaving 16 bases between. For the CDR3, the DNA is TGTGCCAGCAGCCTTTCGACCCCGCGGCAGACCCAGTACTTC. Amino acid sequence: CASSLSTPRQTQYF.

A word on this clone: Because the CDR3's place on the DNA is in doubt, the DNA is left out and the CDR3 is given as listed by TCRdb. The rearrangement uses TRBV18 and TRBJ2-7; TRBD2, the table's D call, lacks a check against the DNA. Germline assignment: CDR1 KGHSH and CDR2 LQKENI. The CDR3 sequence runs 21 residues, both termini included. The CDR3 sequence: CASSLRASGSPAGERRYEQYF.

The rearrangement uses TRBV19 and TRBJ1-5; perhaps TRBD1 as D (6 bases). V dropped 1 base and J dropped 1 base, with 11 bases sitting between them. Germline V lookup: CDR1 LNHDA, CDR2 SQIVND (reference sequence). The CDR3 totals 16 residues. The CDR3 here is CASSIGGQKSNQPQHF. Here the CDR3 DNA reads TGTGCCAGTAGTATAGGTGGACAGAAGAGCAATCAGCCCCAGCATTTT.

This chain uses TRBV27 with TRBJ2-7; D not resolved. Germline lookup yields CDR1 MNHEY and CDR2 SMNVEV (reference sequence). This CDR3 has 13 amino acids. V dropped 6 bases and J dropped 4 bases, with 13 bases sitting between them. This CDR3 is CASSRSGRYEQYF. CDR3 DNA sequence: TGTGCCAGCAGCCGATCAGGCAGATACGAGCAGTACTTC.

The chain recombines TRBV18 with TRBJ2-5; no reliable D call. Germline values: CDR1 KGHSH, CDR2 LQKENI. V was shortened by 0 bases and J by 4 bases, with 9 bases between the two germline ends. This CDR3 has 14 amino acids. CDR3 residues: CASSPPQESETQYF. The DNA of the CDR3 is TGTGCCAGCTCACCACCCCAGGAATCAGAGACCCAGTACTTC.

The rearrangement joins TRBV11-2 to TRBJ2-5; TRBD1 matches at 10 bases. CDR1 and CDR2 (germline): SGHAT, FQNNGV. CDR3 length: 16 residues. V trimming: 5 bases; J trimming: 2 bases; junction bases outside the gene matches: 8. The CDR3 spells CASSPTRDRGQETQYF. Here the CDR3 DNA reads TGTGCCAGCAGCCCGACCCGGGACAGGGGACAAGAGACCCAGTACTTC.

The chain uses TRBV27 and TRBJ2-6; the D gene is possibly TRBD1 (6 bases). The CDR3 has 19 residues. V was trimmed by 2 bases and J by 0 bases, leaving 17 bases between them. Germline CDR1 MNHEY, CDR2 SMNVEV (reference sequence). CDR3 amino acids: CASSLQVAGVSSGANVLTF. CDR3 coding DNA: TGTGCCAGCAGTTTACAGGTCGCAGGGGTGAGCTCTGGGGCCAACGTCCTGACTTTC.

This clone was counted once. The V and J genes are TRBV10-3 and TRBJ2-1; 10 bases agree with TRBD1. This CDR3 has 17 amino acids. Germline V gene sequence: CDR1 ENHRY, CDR2 SYGVKD. J was trimmed by 7 bases and V by 10 bases; bases with no gene match: 19. CDR3 sequence: CATAARGWDRGGNEQFF. The CDR3 DNA sequence: TGTGCCACTGCGGCGAGAGGCTGGGACAGGGGAGGGAATGAGCAGTTCTTC.

The chain joins TRBV6-1 to TRBJ2-5, with 11 bases aligning to TRBD2. This CDR3 spans 15 amino acids. The germline V gene has CDR1 MNHNS and CDR2 SASEGT. V lost 6 bases and J lost 5; bases outside the gene matches: 8. DNA of the CDR3: TGTGCCAGCAGCCGGGCACCTAGCGGGGGGGAGACCCAGTACTTC. It codes for CASSRAPSGGETQYF.